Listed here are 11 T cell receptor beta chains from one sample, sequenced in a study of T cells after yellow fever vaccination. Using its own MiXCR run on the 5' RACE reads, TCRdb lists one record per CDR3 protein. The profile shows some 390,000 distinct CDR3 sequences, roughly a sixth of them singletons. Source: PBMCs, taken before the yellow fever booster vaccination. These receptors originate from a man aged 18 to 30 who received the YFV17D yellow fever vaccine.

The CDR3 coding sequence is TGTGCCAGCAGTGATAAGGGGGCGGGCTATGGCTACACCTTC. This gives the protein CASSDKGAGYGYTF. The V call is TRBV2, the J call TRBJ1-2; 7 bases align to TRBD1. Trimming cost V 3 bases and J 4 bases; bases outside gene matches: 5. This CDR3 has 14 residues. Germline V gene lookup returns CDR1 SNHLY and CDR2 FYNNEI.

The CDR3, as DNA: TGTGCCAGCAGTTACTCGCGGGAAAGGACCCAGTACTTC. Encoded protein: CASSYSRERTQYF. The genes are TRBV6-5 and TRBJ2-5, with D possibly being TRBD2 (6 bases). Germline-derived CDR1 and CDR2 are MNHEY and SVGAGI. This CDR3 contains 13 residues. Trimming removed 0 bases at V and 7 bases at J, with 9 bases between.

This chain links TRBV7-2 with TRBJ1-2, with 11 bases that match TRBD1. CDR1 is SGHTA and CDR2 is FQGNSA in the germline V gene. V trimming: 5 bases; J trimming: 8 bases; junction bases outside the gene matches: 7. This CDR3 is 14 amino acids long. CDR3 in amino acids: CASSRTGGASGYTF. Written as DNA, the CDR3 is TGTGCCAGCAGCAGGACAGGGGGCGCGTCGGGCTACACCTTC.

CDR3 nucleotides: TGTGCCAGGCGGAGGGACCCACAAGATACGCAGTATTTT. As protein: CARRRDPQDTQYF. The rearrangement links TRBV10-3 to TRBJ2-3, with D maybe TRBD2 (6 bases). The CDR3 runs 13 residues. Germline loops: CDR1 ENHRY, CDR2 SYGVKD. V lost 10 bases and J 5 bases, leaving 16 bases between the germline ends.

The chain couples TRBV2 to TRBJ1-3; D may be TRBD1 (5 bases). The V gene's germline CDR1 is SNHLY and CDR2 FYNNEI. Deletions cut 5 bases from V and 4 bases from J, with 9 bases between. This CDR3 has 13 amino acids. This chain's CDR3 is CASSQGAGNTIYF. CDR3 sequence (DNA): TGTGCCAGCAGTCAAGGGGCGGGAAACACCATATATTTT.

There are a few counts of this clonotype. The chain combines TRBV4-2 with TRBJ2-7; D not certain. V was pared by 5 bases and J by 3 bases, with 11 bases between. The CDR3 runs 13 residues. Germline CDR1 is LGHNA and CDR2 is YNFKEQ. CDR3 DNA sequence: TGTGCCAGCAGCGCTAATGTTTTCTACGAGCAGTACTTC. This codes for CASSANVFYEQYF.

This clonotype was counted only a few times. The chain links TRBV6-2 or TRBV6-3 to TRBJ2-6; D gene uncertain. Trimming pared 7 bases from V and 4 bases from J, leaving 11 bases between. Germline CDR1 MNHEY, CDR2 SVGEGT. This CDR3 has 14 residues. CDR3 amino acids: CASTPGGGANVLTF. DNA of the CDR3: TGTGCCAGCACCCCAGGTGGCGGGGCCAACGTCCTGACTTTC.

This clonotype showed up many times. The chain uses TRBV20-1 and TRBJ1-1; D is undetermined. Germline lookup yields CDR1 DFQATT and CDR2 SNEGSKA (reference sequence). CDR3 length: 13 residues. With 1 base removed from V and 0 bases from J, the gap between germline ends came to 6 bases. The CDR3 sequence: CSARVPLNTEAFF. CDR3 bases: TGCAGTGCTAGAGTGCCCCTGAACACTGAAGCTTTCTTT.

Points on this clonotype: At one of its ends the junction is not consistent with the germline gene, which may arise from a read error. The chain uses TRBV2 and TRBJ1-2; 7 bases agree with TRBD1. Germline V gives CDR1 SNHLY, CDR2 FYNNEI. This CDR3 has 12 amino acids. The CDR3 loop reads CASSPGDRTGSF. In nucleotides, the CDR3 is TGTGCCAGCAGTCCTGGGGATCGGACAGGCTCTTTC.

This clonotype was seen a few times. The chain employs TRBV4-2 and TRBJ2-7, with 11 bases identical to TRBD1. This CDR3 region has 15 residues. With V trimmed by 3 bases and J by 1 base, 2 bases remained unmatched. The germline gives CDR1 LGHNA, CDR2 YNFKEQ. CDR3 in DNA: TGTGCCAGCAGCCAGGGACAGGGGGTTTCCTACGAGCAGTACTTC. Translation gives CASSQGQGVSYEQYF.

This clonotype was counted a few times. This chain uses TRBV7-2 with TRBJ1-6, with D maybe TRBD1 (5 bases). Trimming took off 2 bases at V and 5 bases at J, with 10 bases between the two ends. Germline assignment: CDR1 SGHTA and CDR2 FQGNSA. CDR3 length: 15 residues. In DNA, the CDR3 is TGTGCCAGCAGCTTATCGGGGCCTCATAATTCACCCCTCCACTTT. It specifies CASSLSGPHNSPLHF.